The 6 T cell receptor beta chains below come from one sample, sequenced in a study of T cell responses to AZD1222 COVID-19 vaccine. Sequencing used immunoSEQ multiplex PCR; TCRdb keeps in-frame clones, though not all of them. The sample lists approximately 100,000 clones, less than 95% occurring once. The sequencing here drew on peripheral blood, taken 28 days after the second AZD1222 dose. These receptor sequences come from an adult who received the AZD1222 COVID-19 vaccine.

The genes are TRBV11-3 and TRBJ2-2; 8 bases match TRBD2. Losses at the gene ends were 4 bases for V and 6 bases for J; bases not matched to a gene: 4. Germline CDR1 reads SGHNT; CDR2 reads YENEEA. This CDR3 region has 14 residues. The CDR3 DNA is TGTGCCAGCAGCTCGGGACTAGTAGCCGGGGAGCTGTTTTTT. Protein product: CASSSGLVAGELFF.

The chain combines TRBV4-1 with TRBJ1-5; D might be TRBD1 (5 bases). Trimming left V 1 base short and J 3 bases short, with 10 bases between. Germline loops: CDR1 MGHRA, CDR2 YSYEKL. The CDR3 is 15 amino acids. As DNA, the CDR3 is TGCGCCAGCAGCCAAGTTTCAGGGACCAATCAGCCCCAGCATTTT. Its protein is CASSQVSGTNQPQHF.

The chain links TRBV7-6 to TRBJ2-4; 7 positions agree with TRBD1. The CDR3 runs 20 residues. Germline V gene data show CDR1 as SGHVS and CDR2 as FNYEAQ. Trimming removed 5 bases from V and 0 bases from J; junction bases left unmatched: 19. The CDR3: CASSPLPSPPGQSAKNIQYF. The CDR3 nucleotides read TGTGCCAGCAGCCCACTACCCTCCCCTCCGGGACAGTCAGCCAAAAACATTCAGTACTTC.

This chain joins TRBV6-5 and TRBJ1-2, with 9 bases matching TRBD1. The junction had 5 bases not matched to a gene; V was cut back by 4 bases and J by 8 bases. CDR1 and CDR2 from the germline V gene are MNHEY and SVGAGI. There are 13 residues in the CDR3. CDR3 nucleotide sequence: TGTGCCAGCAGTTTGACAGGGGGTCGGGGCTACACCTTC. Its protein is CASSLTGGRGYTF.

The chain has TRBV4-2 and TRBJ2-7, with D uncertain. V lost 0 bases to trimming and J lost 0 bases, with 9 bases between them. The CDR3 contains 15 residues. CDR1 is LGHNA, CDR2 YNFKEQ, per germline. CDR3 sequence reads: CASSQDWGFSYEQYF. The CDR3 region has the DNA TGTGCCAGCAGCCAAGATTGGGGATTCTCCTACGAGCAGTACTTC.

The chain carries TRBV4-3 and TRBJ2-2; D unclear. V was pared by 1 base and J by 0 bases, with 6 bases between. CDR3 length: 15 residues. CDR1 and CDR2 from the germline V gene are LGHNA and YSLEER. The CDR3 spells CASSQGWTNTGELFF. CDR3 DNA: TGCGCCAGCAGCCAAGGTTGGACGAACACCGGGGAGCTGTTTTTT.